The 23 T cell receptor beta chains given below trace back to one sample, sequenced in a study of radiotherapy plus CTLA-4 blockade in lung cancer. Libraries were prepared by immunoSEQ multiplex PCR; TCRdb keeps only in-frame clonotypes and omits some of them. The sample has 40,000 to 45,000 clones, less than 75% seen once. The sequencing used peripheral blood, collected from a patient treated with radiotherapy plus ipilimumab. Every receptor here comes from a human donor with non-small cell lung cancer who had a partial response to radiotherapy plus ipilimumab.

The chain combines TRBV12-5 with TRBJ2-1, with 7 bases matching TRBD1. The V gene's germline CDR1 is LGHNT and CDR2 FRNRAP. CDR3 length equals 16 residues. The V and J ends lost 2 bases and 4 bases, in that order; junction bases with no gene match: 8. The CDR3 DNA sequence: TGTGCTAGTGGTTTGCCAGACAGGGAACCGTACAATGAGCAGTTCTTC. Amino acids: CASGLPDREPYNEQFF.

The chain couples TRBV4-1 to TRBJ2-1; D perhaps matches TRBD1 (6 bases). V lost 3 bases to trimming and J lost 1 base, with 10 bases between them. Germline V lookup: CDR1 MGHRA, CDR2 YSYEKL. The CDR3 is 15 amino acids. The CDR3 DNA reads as TGCGCCAGCAGCCAGTCCGGGACATCCTACAATGAGCAGTTCTTC. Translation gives CASSQSGTSYNEQFF.

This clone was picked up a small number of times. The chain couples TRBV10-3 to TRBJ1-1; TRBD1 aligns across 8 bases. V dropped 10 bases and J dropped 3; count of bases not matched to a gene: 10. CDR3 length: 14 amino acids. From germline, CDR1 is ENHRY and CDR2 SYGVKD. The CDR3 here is CATKGGTGDTEAFF. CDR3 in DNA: TGTGCCACCAAGGGTGGGACAGGAGACACTGAAGCTTTCTTT.

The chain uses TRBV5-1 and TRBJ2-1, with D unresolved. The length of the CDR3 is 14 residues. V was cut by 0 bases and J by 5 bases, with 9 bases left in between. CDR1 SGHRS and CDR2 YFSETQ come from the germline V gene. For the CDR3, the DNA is TGCGCCAGCAGCTTGGCCCTTAGTAACAATGAGCAGTTCTTC. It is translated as CASSLALSNNEQFF.

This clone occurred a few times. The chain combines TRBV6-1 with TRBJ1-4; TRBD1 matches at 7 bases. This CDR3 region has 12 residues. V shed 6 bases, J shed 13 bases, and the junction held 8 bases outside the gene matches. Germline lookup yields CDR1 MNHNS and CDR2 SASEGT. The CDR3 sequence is CASRGTGEGLFF. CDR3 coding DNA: TGTGCCAGCAGAGGAACAGGGGAAGGACTGTTTTTT.

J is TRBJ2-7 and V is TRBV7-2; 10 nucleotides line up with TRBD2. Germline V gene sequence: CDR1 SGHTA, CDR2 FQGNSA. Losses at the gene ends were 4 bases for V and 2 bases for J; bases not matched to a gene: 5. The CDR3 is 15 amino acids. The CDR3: CASSSQAGGTYEQYF. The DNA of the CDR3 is TGTGCCAGCAGCTCCCAAGCGGGGGGGACCTACGAGCAGTACTTC.

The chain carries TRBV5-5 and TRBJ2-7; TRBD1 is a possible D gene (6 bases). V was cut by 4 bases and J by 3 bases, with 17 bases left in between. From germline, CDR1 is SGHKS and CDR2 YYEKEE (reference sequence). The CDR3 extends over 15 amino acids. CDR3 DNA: TGTGCCAGCAGCCCGACAGGAAGCTTCCTCTACGAGCAGTACTTC. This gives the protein CASSPTGSFLYEQYF.

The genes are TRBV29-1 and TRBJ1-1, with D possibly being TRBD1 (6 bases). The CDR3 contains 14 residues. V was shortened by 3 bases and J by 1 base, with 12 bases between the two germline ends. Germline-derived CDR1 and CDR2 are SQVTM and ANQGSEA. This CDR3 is CSVDRGLGNTEAFF. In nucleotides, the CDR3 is TGCAGCGTTGACAGGGGCCTCGGGAACACTGAAGCTTTCTTT.

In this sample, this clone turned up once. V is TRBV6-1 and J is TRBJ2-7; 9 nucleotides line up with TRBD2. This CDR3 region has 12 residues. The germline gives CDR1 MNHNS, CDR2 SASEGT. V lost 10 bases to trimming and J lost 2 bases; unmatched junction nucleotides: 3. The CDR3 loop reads CATGLAPYEQYF. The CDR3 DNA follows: TGTGCCACGGGACTAGCCCCCTACGAGCAGTACTTC.

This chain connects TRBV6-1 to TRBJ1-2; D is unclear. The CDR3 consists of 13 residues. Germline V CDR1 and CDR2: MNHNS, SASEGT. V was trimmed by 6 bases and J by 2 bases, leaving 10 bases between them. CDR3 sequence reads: CASSPTENYGYTF. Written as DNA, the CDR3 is TGTGCCAGCAGCCCCACGGAGAACTATGGCTACACCTTC.

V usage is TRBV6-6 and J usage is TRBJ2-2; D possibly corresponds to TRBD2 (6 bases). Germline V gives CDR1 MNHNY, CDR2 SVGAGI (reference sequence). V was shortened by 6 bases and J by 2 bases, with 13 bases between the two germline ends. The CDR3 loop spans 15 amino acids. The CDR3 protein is CASSLGLTNTGELFF. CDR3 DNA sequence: TGTGCCAGCAGCCTGGGACTCACTAACACCGGGGAGCTGTTTTTT.

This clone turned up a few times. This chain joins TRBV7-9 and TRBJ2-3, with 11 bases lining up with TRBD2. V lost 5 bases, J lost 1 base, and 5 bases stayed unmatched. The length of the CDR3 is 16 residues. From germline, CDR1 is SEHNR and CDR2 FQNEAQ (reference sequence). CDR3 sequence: CASSPIAGGGTDTQYF. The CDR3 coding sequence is TGTGCCAGCAGCCCCATAGCGGGAGGGGGCACAGATACGCAGTATTTT.

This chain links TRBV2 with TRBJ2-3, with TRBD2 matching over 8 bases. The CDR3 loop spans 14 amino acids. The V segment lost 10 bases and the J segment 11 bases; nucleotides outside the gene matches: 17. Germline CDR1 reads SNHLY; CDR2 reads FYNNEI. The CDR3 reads CATKRENNQPKQYF. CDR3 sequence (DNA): TGTGCCACGAAGCGGGAGAACAACCAGCCGAAGCAGTATTTT.

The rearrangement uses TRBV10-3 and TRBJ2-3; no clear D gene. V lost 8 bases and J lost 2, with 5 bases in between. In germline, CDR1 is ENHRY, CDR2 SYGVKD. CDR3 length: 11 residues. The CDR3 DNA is TGTGCCATCCAGGTCACAGATACGCAGTATTTT. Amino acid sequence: CAIQVTDTQYF.

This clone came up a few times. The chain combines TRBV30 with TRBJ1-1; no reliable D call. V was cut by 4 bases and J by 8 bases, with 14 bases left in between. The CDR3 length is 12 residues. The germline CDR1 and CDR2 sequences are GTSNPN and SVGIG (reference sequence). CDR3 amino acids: CAWIFAEREAFF. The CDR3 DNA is TGTGCCTGGATTTTCGCAGAGCGGGAAGCTTTCTTT. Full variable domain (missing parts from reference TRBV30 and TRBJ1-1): SQTIHQWPATLVQPVGSPLSLECTVEGTSNPNLYWYRQAAGRGLQLLFYSVGIGQISSEVPQNLSASRPQDRQFILSSKKLLLSDSGFYLCAWIFAEREAFFGQGTRLTVV.

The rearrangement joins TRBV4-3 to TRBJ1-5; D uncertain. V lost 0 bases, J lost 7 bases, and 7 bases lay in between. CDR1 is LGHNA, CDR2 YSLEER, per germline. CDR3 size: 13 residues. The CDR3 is CASSQERSQPQHF. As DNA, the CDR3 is TGCGCCAGCAGCCAAGAGCGAAGCCAGCCCCAGCATTTT.

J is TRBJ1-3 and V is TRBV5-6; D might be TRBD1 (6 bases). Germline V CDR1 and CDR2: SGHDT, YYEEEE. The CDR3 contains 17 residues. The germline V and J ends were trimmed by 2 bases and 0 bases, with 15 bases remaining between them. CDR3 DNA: TGTGCCAGCAGCTTCGGCACGGGGGGCACCTCTGGAAACACCATATATTTT. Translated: CASSFGTGGTSGNTIYF.

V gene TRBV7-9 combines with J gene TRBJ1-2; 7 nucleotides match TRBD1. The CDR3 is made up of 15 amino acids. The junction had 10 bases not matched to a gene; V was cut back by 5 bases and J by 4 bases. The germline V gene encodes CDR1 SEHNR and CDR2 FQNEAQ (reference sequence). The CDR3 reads CASSAAGTEFYGYTF. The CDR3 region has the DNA TGTGCCAGCAGCGCTGCTGGGACAGAGTTCTATGGCTACACCTTC.

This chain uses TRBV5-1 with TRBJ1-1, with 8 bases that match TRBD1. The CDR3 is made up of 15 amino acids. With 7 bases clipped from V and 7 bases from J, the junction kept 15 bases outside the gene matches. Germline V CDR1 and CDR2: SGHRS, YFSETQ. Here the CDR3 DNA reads TGCGCCAGCGCAGGGACAGGAGCCGGAGGGTTTGAAGCTTTCTTT. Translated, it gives CASAGTGAGGFEAFF.

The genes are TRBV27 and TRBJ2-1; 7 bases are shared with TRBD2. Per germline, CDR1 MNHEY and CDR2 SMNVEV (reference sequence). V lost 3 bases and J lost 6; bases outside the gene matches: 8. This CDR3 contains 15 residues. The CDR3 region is CASSFLPLAVNEQFF. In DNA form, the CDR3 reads TGTGCCAGCAGTTTTTTACCGCTAGCGGTCAATGAGCAGTTCTTC.

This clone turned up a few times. The CDR3 DNA follows: TGTGCCAGCAACCCGGGGGGCTCCAATCAGCCCCAGCATTTT. This gives the protein CASNPGGSNQPQHF. The J gene is TRBJ1-5, the V gene TRBV19, with D possibly being TRBD1 (6 bases). Between the trimmed V and J ends, which lost 9 bases and 3 bases, there was a span of 15 bases. Looked up from germline, CDR1 is LNHDA and CDR2 is SQIVND (reference sequence). This CDR3 region has 14 residues.

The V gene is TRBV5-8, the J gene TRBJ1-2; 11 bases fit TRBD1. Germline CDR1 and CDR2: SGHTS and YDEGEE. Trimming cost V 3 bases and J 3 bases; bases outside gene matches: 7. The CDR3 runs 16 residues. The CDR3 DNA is TGTGCCAGCAGCTACCGGACAGGGGGCATAGACTATGGCTACACCTTC. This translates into CASSYRTGGIDYGYTF.

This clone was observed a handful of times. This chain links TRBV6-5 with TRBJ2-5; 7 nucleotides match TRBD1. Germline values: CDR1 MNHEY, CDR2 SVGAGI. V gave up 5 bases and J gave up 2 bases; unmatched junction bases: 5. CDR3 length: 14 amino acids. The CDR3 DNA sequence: TGTGCCAGCAGTAGAGGGACAGTTCAAGAGACCCAGTACTTC. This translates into CASSRGTVQETQYF.